A single sample gave rise to the 17 T cell receptor beta chains below, sequenced in a study of tumor and adjacent non-tumor tissue in lung cancer (dated by TCRdb to 2016 to 2018). Bulk unsorted tissue served as the source for RNA extraction, and RNA quality was assessed using a NanoDrop ND-1000 and an Agilent 2100. Library preparation was by multiplex PCR. The sequencing machine was an Illumina HiSeq 2500. TCRbeta libraries were constructed through three rounds of nested PCR with primers (Table S4) according to protocols adapted from ARM-PCR. TCRdb handled the public reads itself, with Q25 trimming in fastp and clone calling in MiXCR, and kept productive beta chains. Records with the same CDR3 protein are collapsed into one entry carrying the most frequent genes and DNA. Present in this sample are about 93,000 distinct CDR3 sequences, about 70% of which were seen just once. The biggest ten clones account for approximately 20% of the sample.

The source material was lung tumor tissue. These receptor sequences come from a man aged 55 to 69 with non-small cell lung cancer.

V gene TRBV11-2 combines with J gene TRBJ2-5; TRBD1 is a possible D gene (6 bases). The length of the CDR3 is 16 residues. The V and J ends lost 5 bases and 5 bases respectively, with 21 bases between them. CDR1 SGHAT and CDR2 FQNNGV come from the germline V gene. The CDR3 nucleotides read TGTGCCAGCAGCCAGCCCGGGACATGGGATTTGGAGACCCAGTACTTC. Protein product: CASSQPGTWDLETQYF.

In this sample, this clonotype turned up once. This likely comes from a read error, as the CDR3 has no conserved phenylalanine or tryptophan at its end. The chain employs TRBV12-3 or TRBV12-4 and TRBJ1-1; D remains unclear. The CDR3 contains 12 residues. Written as DNA, the CDR3 is TGTGTCAGCGGTAGGAGGAACACTGAAGCTTTCTCT. Translated: CVSGRRNTEAFS.

Notes on this clonotype: This may come from a read error, since a much larger clone is one base off. The rearrangement uses TRBV20-1 and TRBJ1-2; maybe TRBD1 (5 bases). The germline V and J ends were trimmed by 5 bases and 12 bases, with 16 bases remaining between them. The CDR3 length is 11 residues. Germline assignment: CDR1 DFQATT and CDR2 SNEGSKA (reference sequence). The CDR3 spells CSASKTERHTF. DNA for the CDR3: TGCAGTGCTTCAAAGACAGAGCGCCACACCTTC.

This clonotype was seen more than once but under ten times. The rearrangement links TRBV30 to TRBJ1-1; 7 positions match TRBD1. The CDR3 loop spans 15 amino acids. The junction had 5 bases not matched to a gene; V was cut back by 1 base and J by 0 bases. Germline V lookup: CDR1 GTSNPN, CDR2 SVGIG (reference sequence). The CDR3 loop is CAWSGYRGLNTEAFF. CDR3 bases: TGTGCCTGGAGTGGCTACAGGGGACTGAACACTGAAGCTTTCTTT.

Notes on this clonotype: This CDR3 fails to terminate in the conserved phenylalanine or tryptophan, so it likely reflects a read error. The DNA is omitted, as the CDR3 cannot be located on it reliably, and the CDR3 follows TCRdb's listing. The V call is TRBV4-2, the J call TRBJ2-2; TRBD1 is taken as the D call from the table, unchecked against the DNA. 15 amino acids form the CDR3, both terminal residues included. Germline V lookup: CDR1 LGHNA, CDR2 YNFKEQ. The chain's CDR3 is CASSQDGTGAGELFS.

The chain carries TRBV6-5 and TRBJ1-2; no definite D call. Germline V gene lookup returns CDR1 MNHEY and CDR2 SVGAGI. This CDR3 is built from 13 residues. V dropped 3 bases and J dropped 7 bases, with 12 bases sitting between them. The CDR3 is CASSYKGNRGYTF. CDR3 DNA sequence: TGTGCCAGCAGTTATAAAGGGAATCGTGGCTACACCTTC.

Regarding this clonotype: At one end, the junction sequence differs from germline, possibly due to a read error. The chain couples TRBV5-1 to TRBJ2-1, with 8 nucleotides matching TRBD2. CDR1 is SGHRS, CDR2 YFSETQ, per germline. The CDR3 extends over 17 amino acids. The CDR3 spells CASSLGRTSWRQNEQFF. CDR3 nucleotide sequence: TGCGCCAGTAGCTTGGGCAGGACTAGCTGGAGGCAGAATGAGCAGTTCTTC.

The gene calls are TRBV6-5 and TRBJ2-2; D is unclear. The CDR3 has 12 amino acids. With 11 bases removed from V and 6 bases from J, the gap between germline ends came to 13 bases. Looked up from germline, CDR1 is MNHEY and CDR2 is SVGAGI. In DNA form, the CDR3 reads TGTGCCTCTAATGCGGACGCCGGGGAGCTGTTTTTT. Translating it yields CASNADAGELFF.

Concerning this clonotype itself: Being one base from a much bigger clone, this may be a read error. A read error is likely, as this CDR3 ends without the conserved phenylalanine or tryptophan. The V call is TRBV6-5, the J call TRBJ2-2, with D unresolved. The V and J ends lost 4 bases and 8 bases respectively, with 17 bases between them. Germline CDR1 is MNHEY and CDR2 is SVGAGI. The CDR3 is made up of 15 amino acids. The DNA for the CDR3 is TGTGCCAGCAGTTCCGGCACTTCGGCTTTGGGGGAGCTGTTTTAT. It encodes CASSSGTSALGELFY.

Turning to this clonotype: At one end, the junction sequence differs from germline, possibly due to a read error. This rearrangement joins TRBV30 to TRBJ1-2; D uncertain. The CDR3 length is 14 residues. In germline, CDR1 is GTSNPN, CDR2 SVGIG (reference sequence). CDR3: CVWSVRGAIYGYTF. The CDR3 DNA is TGTGTCTGGAGTGTACGGGGAGCTATCTATGGTTACACCTTC.

To note about this clonotype: With a much larger clone just one base away, this may be a read error. CDR3: CARSLTGGGEKLFF. The CDR3 DNA follows: TGTGCCAGAAGCTTAACAGGGGGAGGTGAAAAACTGTTTTTT. This chain uses TRBV7-9 with TRBJ1-4, with 8 bases lining up with TRBD1. Germline CDR1 is SEHNR and CDR2 is FQNEAQ (reference sequence). CDR3 length equals 14 residues.

About this clonotype: One end of the junction is discordant with germline, which a read error may explain. The chain joins TRBV6-2 or TRBV6-3 to TRBJ1-2; D possibly corresponds to TRBD1 (6 bases). CDR1 and CDR2 (germline): MNHEY, SVGEGT. This CDR3 region has 15 residues. The CDR3 coding sequence is TGTGCCAGCAGGCCTACCGGGTCAGGGGACTATGGCTACGCCTTC. It encodes CASRPTGSGDYGYAF.

As to this clonotype: A much larger clone lies one base from this, so it may be a read error. The chain employs TRBV20-1 and TRBJ2-7; 9 nucleotides match TRBD2. The CDR3 runs 15 residues. Germline CDR1 DFQATT, CDR2 SNEGSKA (reference sequence). The CDR3 here is CNARDLRLAVYEQYF. For the CDR3, the DNA is TGCAATGCTAGAGATCTACGACTAGCGGTCTACGAGCAGTACTTC.

Regarding this clonotype: Germline and junction disagree at one end, which may indicate a read error. This chain uses TRBV7-9 with TRBJ2-7, with 9 bases that match TRBD2. CDR3 length: 14 residues. Germline assignment: CDR1 SEHNR and CDR2 FQNEAQ (reference sequence). CDR3 region: CVSSRLAAPYEQYF. In DNA, the CDR3 is TGTGTCAGCAGCCGACTAGCGGCGCCCTACGAGCAGTACTTC. Based on the CDR3 plus reference TRBV7-9 and TRBJ2-7, the full variable domain is DTGVSQNPRHKITKRGQNVTFRCDPISEHNRLYWYRQTLGQGPEFLTYFQNEAQLEKSRLLSDRFSAERPKGSFSTLEIQRTEQGDSAMYLCVSSRLAAPYEQYFGPGTRLTVT.

This clonotype was counted ten times or more. The genes are TRBV5-6 and TRBJ1-2; TRBD1 aligns across 10 bases. This CDR3 contains 15 residues. Unmatched junction bases numbered 5, after V lost 0 bases and J lost 6 bases. CDR1 and CDR2 (germline): SGHDT, YYEEEE. The CDR3 reads CASSLGLTGGDGYTF. As DNA, the CDR3 is TGTGCCAGCAGCTTGGGGCTGACAGGGGGCGATGGCTACACCTTC.

A note on this clonotype: A much larger clone lies a single base off, so this may be a read error. The J gene is TRBJ2-7, the V gene TRBV5-6; D may be TRBD1 (6 bases). Germline lookup yields CDR1 SGHDT and CDR2 YYEEEE. The CDR3 length is 15 residues. The CDR3 nucleotides are TGTGCCAGCAGCTTCAGGACAGCGAACCCCTACGAGCAGTGCTTC. Translating it yields CASSFRTANPYEQCF. The variable domain in full, completed from reference TRBV5-6 and TRBJ2-7, reads DAGVTQSPTHLIKTRGQQVTLRCSPKSGHDTVSWYQQALGQGPQFIFQYYEEEERQRGNFPDRFSGHQFPNYSSELNVNALLLGDSALYLCASSFRTANPYEQCFGPGTRLTVT.

Regarding this clonotype: Germline is not matched at one junction end, which may reflect a read error. The gene calls are TRBV5-4 and TRBJ1-1; D gene ambiguous. CDR3 length equals 16 residues. Germline CDR1 is SGHNT and CDR2 is YYREEE (reference sequence). This CDR3 is CACSPGPRPQNTEAFF. In nucleotides, the CDR3 is TGTGCCTGCAGCCCTGGGCCTCGACCACAGAACACTGAAGCTTTCTTT. The complete variable domain, with remaining parts taken from reference TRBV5-4 and TRBJ1-1, reads ETGVTQSPTHLIKTRGQQVTLRCSSQSGHNTVSWYQQALGQGPQFIFQYYREEENGRGNFPPRFSGLQFPNYSSELNVNALELDDSALYLCACSPGPRPQNTEAFFGQGTRLTVV.